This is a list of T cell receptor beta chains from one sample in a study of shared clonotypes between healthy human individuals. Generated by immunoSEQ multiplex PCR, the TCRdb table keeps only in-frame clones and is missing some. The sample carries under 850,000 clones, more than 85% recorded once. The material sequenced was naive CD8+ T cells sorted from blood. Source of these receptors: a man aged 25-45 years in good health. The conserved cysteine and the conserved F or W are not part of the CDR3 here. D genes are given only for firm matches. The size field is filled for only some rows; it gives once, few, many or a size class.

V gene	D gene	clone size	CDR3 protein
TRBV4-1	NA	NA	ASSQVAAGSYEQY
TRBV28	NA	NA	AGSQGLNNEQF
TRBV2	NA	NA	ASGRANTEAF
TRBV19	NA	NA	ASSPGGSGNTIY
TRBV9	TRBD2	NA	ATSSGRSYNEQF
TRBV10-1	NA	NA	ASSERVSYEQY
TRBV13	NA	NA	ASSSGHWYEQF
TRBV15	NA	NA	ATSRDMVTGARPQH
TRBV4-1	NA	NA	ASSQARGGGYEQY
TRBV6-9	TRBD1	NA	ASSYDRGRDTEAF
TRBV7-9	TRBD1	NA	ASLGTGWTGELF
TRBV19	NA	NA	ASSADLDTNYGYT
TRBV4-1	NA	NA	ASSQNSNVGETYEQY
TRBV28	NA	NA	ASSLSPSGPTLSGANVLT
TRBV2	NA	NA	ASRLAYEQY
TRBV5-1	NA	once	ASSVGTGPNEQF
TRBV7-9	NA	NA	ASSLDVFVDEQF
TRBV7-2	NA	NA	ASSLAPTGSYEQY
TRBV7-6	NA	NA	ASSLVGGTHTDTQY
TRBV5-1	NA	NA	ASSYEGSYYEQY
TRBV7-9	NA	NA	ASRDAVADTQY
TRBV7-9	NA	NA	ASRRTGEGTGELF
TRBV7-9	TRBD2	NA	ASSYPLAGWEDEQY
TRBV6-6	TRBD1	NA	ASSYPLDRGLNEQF
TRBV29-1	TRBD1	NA	SVESFLTGAYNEQF
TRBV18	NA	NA	ASSPTLEDGSYEQY
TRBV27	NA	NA	ASSLLGRSYEQY
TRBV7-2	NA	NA	ASSLDGDNEQF
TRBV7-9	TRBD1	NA	ASSLALGTANYGYT
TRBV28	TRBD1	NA	ASSLTGTGVLYYGYT
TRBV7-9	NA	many	ASSLHSRGVRTEAF
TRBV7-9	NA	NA	ASKIEYQETQY
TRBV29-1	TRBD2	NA	SVDREGLNNEQF
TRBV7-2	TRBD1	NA	ASSVRDRAHEQY
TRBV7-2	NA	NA	ASSPNLLTNYGYT
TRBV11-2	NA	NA	ASSLDIYNEQF
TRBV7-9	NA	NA	ASSSDTYGYT
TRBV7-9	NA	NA	ASSSPQWYNEQF
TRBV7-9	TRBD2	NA	ASSFAGLAFNTGELF
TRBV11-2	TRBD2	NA	ASSLTGTSTHNEQF
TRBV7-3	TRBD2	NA	ASSPTGTSGPNEQF
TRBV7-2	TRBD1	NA	ASSLGLTGNQPQH
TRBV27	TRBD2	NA	ASSFGTSGRLGEQF
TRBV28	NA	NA	ASSFGASSQETQY
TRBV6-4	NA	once	ASSDREGSIYGYT
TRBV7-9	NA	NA	ASSLAGLAGELF
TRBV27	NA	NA	ASSALDTQY